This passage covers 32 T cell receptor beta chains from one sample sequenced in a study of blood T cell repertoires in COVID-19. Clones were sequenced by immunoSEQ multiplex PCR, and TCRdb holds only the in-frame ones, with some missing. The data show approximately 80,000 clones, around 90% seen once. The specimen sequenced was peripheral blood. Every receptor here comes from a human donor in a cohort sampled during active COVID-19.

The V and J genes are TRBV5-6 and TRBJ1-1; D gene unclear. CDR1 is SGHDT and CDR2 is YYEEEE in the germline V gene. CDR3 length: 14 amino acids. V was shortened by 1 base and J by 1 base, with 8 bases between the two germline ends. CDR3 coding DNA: TGTGCCAGCAGCTTGTTACAGACGAACACTGAAGCTTTCTTT. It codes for CASSLLQTNTEAFF.

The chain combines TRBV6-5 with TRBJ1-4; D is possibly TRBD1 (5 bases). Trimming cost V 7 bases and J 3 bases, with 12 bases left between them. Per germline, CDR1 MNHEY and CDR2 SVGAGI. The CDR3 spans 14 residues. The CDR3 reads CASIFDRANEKLFF. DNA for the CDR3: TGTGCCAGCATTTTCGACAGAGCTAATGAAAAACTGTTTTTT.

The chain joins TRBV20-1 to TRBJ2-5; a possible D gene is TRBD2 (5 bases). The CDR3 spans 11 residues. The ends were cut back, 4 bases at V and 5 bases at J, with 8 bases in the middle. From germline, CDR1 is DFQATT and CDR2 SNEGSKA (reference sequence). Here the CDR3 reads CSATDSETQYF. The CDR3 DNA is TGCAGTGCTACGGACTCTGAGACCCAGTACTTC.

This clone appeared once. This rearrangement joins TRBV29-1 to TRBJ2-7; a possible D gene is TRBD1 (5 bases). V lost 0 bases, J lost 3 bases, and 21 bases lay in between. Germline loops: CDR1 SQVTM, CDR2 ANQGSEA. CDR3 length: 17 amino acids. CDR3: CSVEDRALTGSNYEQYF. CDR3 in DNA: TGCAGCGTTGAAGATCGGGCATTAACAGGTAGCAACTACGAGCAGTACTTC.

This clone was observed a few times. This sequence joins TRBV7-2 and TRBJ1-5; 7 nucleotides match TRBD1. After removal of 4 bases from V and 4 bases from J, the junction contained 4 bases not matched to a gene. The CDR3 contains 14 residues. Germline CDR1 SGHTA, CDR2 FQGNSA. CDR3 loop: CASSSDRKNQPQHF. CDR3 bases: TGTGCCAGCAGCTCGGACAGGAAAAATCAGCCCCAGCATTTT.

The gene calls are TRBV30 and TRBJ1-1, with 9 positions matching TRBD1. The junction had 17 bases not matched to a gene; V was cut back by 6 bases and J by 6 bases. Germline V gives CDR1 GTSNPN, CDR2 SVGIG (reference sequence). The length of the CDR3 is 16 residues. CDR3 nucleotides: TGTGCCTGTGCGCGCACCGGGACAGGGAAGGTAGCTGAAGCTTTCTTT. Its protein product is CACARTGTGKVAEAFF. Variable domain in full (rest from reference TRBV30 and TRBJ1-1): SQTIHQWPATLVQPVGSPLSLECTVEGTSNPNLYWYRQAAGRGLQLLFYSVGIGQISSEVPQNLSASRPQDRQFILSSKKLLLSDSGFYLCACARTGTGKVAEAFFGQGTRLTVV.

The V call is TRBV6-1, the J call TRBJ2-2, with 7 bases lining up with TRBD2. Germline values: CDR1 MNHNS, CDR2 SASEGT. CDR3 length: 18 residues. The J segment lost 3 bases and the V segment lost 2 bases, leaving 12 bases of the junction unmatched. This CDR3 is CASSEPTGGWAYTGELFF. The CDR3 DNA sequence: TGTGCCAGCAGTGAACCAACGGGGGGTTGGGCTTACACCGGGGAGCTGTTTTTT.

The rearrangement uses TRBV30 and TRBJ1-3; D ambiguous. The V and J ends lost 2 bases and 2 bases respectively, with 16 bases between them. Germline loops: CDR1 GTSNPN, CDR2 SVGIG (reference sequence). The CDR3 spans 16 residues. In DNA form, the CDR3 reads TGTGCCTGGAGTTCGCGTGTCGTACGAACTGGAAACACCATATATTTT. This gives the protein CAWSSRVVRTGNTIYF.

CDR3 sequence (DNA): TGTGCCAGCAGCGAGTGGACAGGGGCGAACAGAAACACCATATATTTT. This codes for CASSEWTGANRNTIYF. The chain couples TRBV7-6 to TRBJ1-3; 9 nucleotides agree with TRBD1. In germline, CDR1 is SGHVS, CDR2 FNYEAQ. J was trimmed by 5 bases and V by 5 bases; bases with no gene match: 10. The CDR3 runs to 16 residues.

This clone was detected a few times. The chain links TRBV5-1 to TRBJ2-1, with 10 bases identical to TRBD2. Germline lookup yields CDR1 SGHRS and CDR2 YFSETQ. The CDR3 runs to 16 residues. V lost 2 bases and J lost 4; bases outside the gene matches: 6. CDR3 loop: CASSFGAGGLYNEQFF. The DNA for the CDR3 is TGCGCCAGCAGCTTCGGAGCGGGAGGGCTTTACAATGAGCAGTTCTTC.

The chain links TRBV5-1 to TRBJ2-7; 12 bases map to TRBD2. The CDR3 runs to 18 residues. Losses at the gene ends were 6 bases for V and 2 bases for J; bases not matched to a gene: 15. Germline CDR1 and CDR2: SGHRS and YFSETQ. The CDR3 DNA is TGCGCCAGCACTCCGGGACTAGCGGGCACAATCTTCGCCTACGAGCAGTACTTC. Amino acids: CASTPGLAGTIFAYEQYF.

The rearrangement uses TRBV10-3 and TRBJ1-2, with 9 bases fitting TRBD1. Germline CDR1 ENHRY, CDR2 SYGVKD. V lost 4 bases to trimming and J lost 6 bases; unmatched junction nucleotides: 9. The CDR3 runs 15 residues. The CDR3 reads CAISGVGQGVHGYTF. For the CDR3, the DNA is TGTGCCATCAGTGGCGTGGGACAGGGAGTACATGGCTACACCTTC.

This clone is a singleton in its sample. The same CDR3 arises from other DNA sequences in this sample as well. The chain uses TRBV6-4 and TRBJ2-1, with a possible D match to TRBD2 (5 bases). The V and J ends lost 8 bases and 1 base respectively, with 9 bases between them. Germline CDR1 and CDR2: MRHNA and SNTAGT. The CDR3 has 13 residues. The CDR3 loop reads CASAAESYNEQFF. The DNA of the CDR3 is TGTGCCAGCGCAGCGGAGTCCTACAATGAGCAGTTCTTC.

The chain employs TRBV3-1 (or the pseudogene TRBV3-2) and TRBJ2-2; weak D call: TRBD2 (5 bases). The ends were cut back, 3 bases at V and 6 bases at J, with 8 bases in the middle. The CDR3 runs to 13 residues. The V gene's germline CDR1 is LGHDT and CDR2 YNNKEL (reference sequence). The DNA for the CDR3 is TGTGCCAGCAGCCAGCGGGCCCCCGGGGAGCTGTTTTTT. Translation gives CASSQRAPGELFF.

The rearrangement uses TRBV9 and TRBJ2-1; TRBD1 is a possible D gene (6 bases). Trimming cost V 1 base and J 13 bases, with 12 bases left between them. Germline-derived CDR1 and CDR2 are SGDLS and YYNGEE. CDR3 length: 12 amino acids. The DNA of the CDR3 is TGTGCCAGCAGCGTACCCGGGACACCTCAGTTCTTC. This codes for CASSVPGTPQFF. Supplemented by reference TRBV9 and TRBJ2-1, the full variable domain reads DSGVTQTPKHLITATGQRVTLRCSPRSGDLSVYWYQQSLDQGLQFLIQYYNGEERAKGNILERFSAQQFPDLHSELNLSSLELGDSALYFCASSVPGTPQFFGPGTRLTVL.

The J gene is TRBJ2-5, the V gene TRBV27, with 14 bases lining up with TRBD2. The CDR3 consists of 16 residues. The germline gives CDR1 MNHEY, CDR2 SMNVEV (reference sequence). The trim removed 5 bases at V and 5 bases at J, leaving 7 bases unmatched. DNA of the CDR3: TGTGCCAGCAGTACCCGGACTAGCGGGGGGAGGGAGACCCAGTACTTC. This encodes CASSTRTSGGRETQYF.

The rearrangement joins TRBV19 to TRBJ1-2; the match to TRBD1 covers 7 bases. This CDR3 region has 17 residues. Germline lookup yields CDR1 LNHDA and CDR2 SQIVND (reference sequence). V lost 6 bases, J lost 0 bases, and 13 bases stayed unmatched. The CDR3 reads CASSTFDRGQPNYGYTF. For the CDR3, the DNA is TGTGCCAGTAGCACATTCGACCGGGGACAGCCTAACTATGGCTACACCTTC.

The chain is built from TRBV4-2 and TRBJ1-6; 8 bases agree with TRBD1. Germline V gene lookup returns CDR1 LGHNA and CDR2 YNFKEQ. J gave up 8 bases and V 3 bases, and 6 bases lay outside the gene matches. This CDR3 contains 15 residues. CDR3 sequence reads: CASSQPGQEDSPLHF. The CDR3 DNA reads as TGTGCCAGCAGCCAGCCGGGACAGGAGGATTCACCCCTCCACTTT.

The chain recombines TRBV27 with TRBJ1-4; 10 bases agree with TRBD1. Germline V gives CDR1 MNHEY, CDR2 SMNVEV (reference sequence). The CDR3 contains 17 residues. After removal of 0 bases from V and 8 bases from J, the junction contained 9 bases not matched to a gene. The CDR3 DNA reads TGTGCCAGCAGTTTATCGACAGGGGGCCGGAGGAAGGAAAAACTGTTTTTT. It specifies CASSLSTGGRRKEKLFF.

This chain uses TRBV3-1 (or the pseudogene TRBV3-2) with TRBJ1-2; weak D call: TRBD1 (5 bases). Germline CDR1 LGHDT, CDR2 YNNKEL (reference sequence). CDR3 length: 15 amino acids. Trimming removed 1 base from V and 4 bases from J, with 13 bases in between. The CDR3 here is CASSQGTRSSYGYTF. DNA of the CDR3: TGTGCCAGCAGCCAAGGGACACGGAGTTCCTATGGCTACACCTTC.

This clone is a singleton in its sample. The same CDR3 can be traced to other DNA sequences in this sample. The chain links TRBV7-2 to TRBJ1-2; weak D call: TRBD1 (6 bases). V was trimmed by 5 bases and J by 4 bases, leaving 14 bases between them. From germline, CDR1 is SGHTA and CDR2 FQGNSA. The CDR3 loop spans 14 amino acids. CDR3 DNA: TGTGCCAGCAGCCCGCCGGGGGGCGTCTATGGCTACACCTTC. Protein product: CASSPPGGVYGYTF.

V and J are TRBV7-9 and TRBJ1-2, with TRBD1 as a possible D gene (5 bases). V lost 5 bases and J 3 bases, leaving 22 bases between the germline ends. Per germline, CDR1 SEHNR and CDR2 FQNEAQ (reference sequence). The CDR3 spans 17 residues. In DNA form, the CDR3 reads TGTGCCAGCAGCCTGATTGTGGGGGAGGGTCATTACTATGGCTACACCTTC. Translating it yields CASSLIVGEGHYYGYTF. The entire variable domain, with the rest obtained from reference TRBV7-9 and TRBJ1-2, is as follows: DTGVSQNPRHKITKRGQNVTFRCDPISEHNRLYWYRQTLGQGPEFLTYFQNEAQLEKSRLLSDRFSAERPKGSFSTLEIQRTEQGDSAMYLCASSLIVGEGHYYGYTFGSGTRLTVV.

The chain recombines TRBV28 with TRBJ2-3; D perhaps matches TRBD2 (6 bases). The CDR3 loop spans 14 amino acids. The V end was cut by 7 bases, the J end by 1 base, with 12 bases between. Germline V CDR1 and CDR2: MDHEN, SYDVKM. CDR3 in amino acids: CASNHGTRTDTQYF. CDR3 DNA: TGTGCCAGCAACCATGGGACTCGCACAGATACGCAGTATTTT.

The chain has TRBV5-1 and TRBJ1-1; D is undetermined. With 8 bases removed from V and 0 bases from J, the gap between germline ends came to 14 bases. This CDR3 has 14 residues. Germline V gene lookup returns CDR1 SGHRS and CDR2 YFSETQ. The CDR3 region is CASTTSSMNTEAFF. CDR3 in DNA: TGCGCCAGTACCACTTCATCAATGAACACTGAAGCTTTCTTT.

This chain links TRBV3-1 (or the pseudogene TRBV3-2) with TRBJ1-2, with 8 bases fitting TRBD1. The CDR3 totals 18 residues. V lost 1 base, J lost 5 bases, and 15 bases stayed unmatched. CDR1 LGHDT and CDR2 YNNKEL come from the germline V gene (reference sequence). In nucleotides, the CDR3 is TGTGCCAGCAGCCAAGCTTTAATGACGGGGACAGGCACTTATGGCTACACCTTC. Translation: CASSQALMTGTGTYGYTF.

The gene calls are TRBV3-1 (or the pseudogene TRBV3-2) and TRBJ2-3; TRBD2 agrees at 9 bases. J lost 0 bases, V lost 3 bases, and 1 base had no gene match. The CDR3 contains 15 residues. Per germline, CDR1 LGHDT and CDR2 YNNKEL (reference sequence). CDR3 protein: CASSQTSGSTDTQYF. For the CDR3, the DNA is TGTGCCAGCAGCCAGACTAGCGGTAGCACAGATACGCAGTATTTT.

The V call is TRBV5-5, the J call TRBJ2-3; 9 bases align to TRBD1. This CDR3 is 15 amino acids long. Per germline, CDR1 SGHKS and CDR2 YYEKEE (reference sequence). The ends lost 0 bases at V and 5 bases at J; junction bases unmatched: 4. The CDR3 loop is CASSLDRGHIDTQYF. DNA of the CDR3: TGTGCCAGCAGCTTGGACAGGGGGCATATAGATACGCAGTATTTT.

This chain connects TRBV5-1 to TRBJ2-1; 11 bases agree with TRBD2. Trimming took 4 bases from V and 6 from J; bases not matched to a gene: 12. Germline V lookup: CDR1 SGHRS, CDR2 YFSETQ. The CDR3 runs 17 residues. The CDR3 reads CASSVTPLAGGGNEQFF. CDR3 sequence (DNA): TGCGCCAGCAGCGTAACACCTCTAGCGGGGGGTGGCAATGAGCAGTTCTTC.

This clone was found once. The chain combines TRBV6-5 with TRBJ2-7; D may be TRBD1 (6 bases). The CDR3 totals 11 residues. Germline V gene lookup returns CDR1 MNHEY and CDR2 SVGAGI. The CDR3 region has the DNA TGTGTATCTACAGGGCCCTACGAGCAGTACTTC. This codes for CVSTGPYEQYF.

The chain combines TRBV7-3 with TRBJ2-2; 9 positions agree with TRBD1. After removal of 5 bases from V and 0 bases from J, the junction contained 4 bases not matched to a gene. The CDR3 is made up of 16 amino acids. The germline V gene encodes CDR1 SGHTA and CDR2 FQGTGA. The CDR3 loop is CASSPTGGSNTGELFF. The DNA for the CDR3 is TGTGCCAGCAGCCCAACAGGGGGCTCGAACACCGGGGAGCTGTTTTTT.

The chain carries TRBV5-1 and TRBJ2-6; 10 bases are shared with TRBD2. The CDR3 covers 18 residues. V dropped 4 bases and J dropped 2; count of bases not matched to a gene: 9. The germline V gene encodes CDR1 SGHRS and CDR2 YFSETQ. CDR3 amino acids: CASSRGSGTSAGANVLTF. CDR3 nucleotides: TGCGCCAGCAGCAGAGGTTCCGGGACTAGCGCTGGGGCCAACGTCCTGACTTTC.

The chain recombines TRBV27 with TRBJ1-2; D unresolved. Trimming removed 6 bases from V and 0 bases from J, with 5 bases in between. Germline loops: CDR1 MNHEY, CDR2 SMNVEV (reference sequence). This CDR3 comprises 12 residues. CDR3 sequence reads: CASRQTNYGYTF. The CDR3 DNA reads TGTGCCAGCAGACAAACTAACTATGGCTACACCTTC.